A selection of T cell receptor beta chains follows, all from one sample in a study of patients and donors after allogeneic stem cell transplantation. MiXCR, applied by TCRdb to the RT-PCR reads, yields one record per CDR3 protein. The data show about 160,000 distinct CDR3 sequences, approximately 30% seen once. Specimen: blood, either unsorted or a sorted T cell fraction (not recorded which). The receptor set was obtained from a human donor who was either an allogeneic HSCT recipient or a stem cell or donor lymphocyte infusion donor (not recorded which). It is not recorded whose cells these are; they may come from a transplant donor. The CDR3 runs from the conserved cysteine through the conserved F or W. The order of the fields is CDR3 length, V gene, J gene, CDR3 protein.

16	TRBV20-1	TRBJ2-1	CSARDPFGRAGDEQFF
16	TRBV4-3	TRBJ2-7	CASSQDWAGGLYEQYF
16	TRBV6-5	TRBJ1-4	CASRIGQFATNEKLFF
14	TRBV20-1	TRBJ2-7	CSARDRDPVGEQYF
14	TRBV12-3/TRBV12-4	TRBJ2-5	CASSTRQVQETQYF
16	TRBV4-1	TRBJ1-5	CASSQEGESANQPQHF
13	TRBV7-2	TRBJ1-1	CASSLEYRRPAFF
13	TRBV7-2	TRBJ1-5	CASSLGGVQPQHF
13	TRBV7-2	TRBJ1-3	CASSLGLENTIYF
13	TRBV5-1	TRBJ2-5	CASTTGNQETQYF
15	TRBV29-1	TRBJ2-3	CSVEDSGGWKDTQYF
13	TRBV2	TRBJ2-4	CASSRTSGNIQYF
15	TRBV30	TRBJ2-2	CAWKSVVVNTGELFF
13	TRBV12-3/TRBV12-4	TRBJ1-2	CASSSGGGGGYTF
13	TRBV18	TRBJ1-1	CASSPRANTEAFF
15	TRBV25-1	TRBJ2-5	CASSETTPLQETQYF
14	TRBV5-6	TRBJ2-1	CASTIIAGYNEQFF
14	TRBV7-9	TRBJ2-5	CASVSRTQYGTQYF
14	TRBV6-2/TRBV6-3	TRBJ2-1	CATRPLGIYNEQFF
15	TRBV6-2/TRBV6-3	TRBJ2-1	CASSYPRQGNYEQFF
12	TRBV20-1	TRBJ2-1	CSTSRGYNEQFF
14	TRBV10-3	TRBJ2-1	CAISEPSGYNEQFF
13	TRBV5-6	TRBJ2-5	CASSWAGTETQYF
11	TRBV20-1	TRBJ2-7	CSATVSYEQYF
17	TRBV4-3	TRBJ2-7	CASSQDSIRDFPYEQYF
14	TRBV29-1	TRBJ2-7	CSVEWDRPSYEQYF
13	TRBV7-2	TRBJ1-5	CASSLAGLQPQHF
15	TRBV6-6	TRBJ2-1	CASSYTGTAYNEQFF
15	TRBV4-2	TRBJ2-7	CASSQGGGVTYEQYF
13	TRBV5-1	TRBJ2-5	CASHQGYQETQYF
14	TRBV7-8	TRBJ1-5	CASSFYRTNQPQHF
17	TRBV5-1	TRBJ2-7	CASSLDPLAGLSYEQYF
16	TRBV20-1	TRBJ2-3	CSSTNPAASSTDTQYF
14	TRBV6-5	TRBJ2-1	CASSYGDSYNEQFF
13	TRBV29-1	TRBJ1-2	CSVGRQGGYGYTF
15	TRBV5-1	TRBJ2-1	CASSVGASSYNEQFF
16	TRBV4-3	TRBJ2-7	CASSVGLAGEIYEQYF
15	TRBV27	TRBJ2-3	CASSFGAGSIDTQYF
14	TRBV28	TRBJ2-7	CASLSGTGPYEQYF
13	TRBV12-3/TRBV12-4	TRBJ2-7	CASSPRVAYEQYF
17	TRBV4-2	TRBJ2-7	CASSQDSGPLAGYEQYF
15	TRBV18	TRBJ2-1	CASSRDRTGGNEQFF
12	TRBV3-1	TRBJ2-5	CASSLPMETQYF
16	TRBV27	TRBJ2-7	CASSSPRASGGYEQYF
16	TRBV6-5	TRBJ2-3	CASSYSLRTGTDTQYF
15	TRBV18	TRBJ1-2	CASSPIVQGTYGYTF
14	TRBV14	TRBJ2-7	CASSLRTSGGEQYF
17	TRBV4-3	TRBJ2-3	CASSQDAHRGLTDTQYF
14	TRBV5-6	TRBJ2-7	CASQTGQPPYEQYF
14	TRBV5-1	TRBJ1-2	CASSSDRGLRGYTF
14	TRBV4-3	TRBJ2-7	CASSPGLNDYEQYF
14	TRBV20-1	TRBJ2-7	CSAYRTSGEYEQYF
15	TRBV28	TRBJ2-1	CASSFGLAGFNEQFF
15	TRBV9	TRBJ2-3	CASSVRASGSDTQYF
18	TRBV7-8	TRBJ2-3	CASSLAWKDRAFADTQYF
14	TRBV30	TRBJ2-2	CAWRSVTTTGELFF
17	TRBV12-3/TRBV12-4	TRBJ2-1	CASSPRGSGRSYNEQFF
13	TRBV30	TRBJ1-5	CAWSTGLYQPQHF
15	TRBV12-3/TRBV12-4	TRBJ2-5	CASSSLAGAKETQYF
14	TRBV27	TRBJ2-7	CASSFGRLAYEQYF